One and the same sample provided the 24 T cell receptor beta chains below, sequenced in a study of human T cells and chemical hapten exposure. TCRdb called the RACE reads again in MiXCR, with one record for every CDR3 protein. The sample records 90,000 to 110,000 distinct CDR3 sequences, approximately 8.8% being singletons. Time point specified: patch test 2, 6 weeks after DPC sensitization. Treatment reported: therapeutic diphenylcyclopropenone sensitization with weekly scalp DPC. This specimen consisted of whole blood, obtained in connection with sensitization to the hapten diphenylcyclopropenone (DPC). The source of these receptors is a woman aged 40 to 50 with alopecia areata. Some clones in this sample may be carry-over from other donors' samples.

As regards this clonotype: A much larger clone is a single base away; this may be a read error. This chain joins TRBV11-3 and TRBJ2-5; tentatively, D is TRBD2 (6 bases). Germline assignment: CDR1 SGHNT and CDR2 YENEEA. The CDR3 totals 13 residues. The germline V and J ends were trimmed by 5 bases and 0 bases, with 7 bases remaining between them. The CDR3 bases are TGTGCCAGCAGCCGGGAGTACCAAGAGACCCAGTACTTC. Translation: CASSREYQETQYF.

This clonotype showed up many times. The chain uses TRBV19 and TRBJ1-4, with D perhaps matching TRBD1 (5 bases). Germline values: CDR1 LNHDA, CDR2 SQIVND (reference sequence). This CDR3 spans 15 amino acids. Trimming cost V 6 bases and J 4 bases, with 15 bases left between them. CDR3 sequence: CASRSSGGGNEKLFF. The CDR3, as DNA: TGTGCCAGTAGATCATCCGGGGGTGGTAATGAAAAACTGTTTTTT.

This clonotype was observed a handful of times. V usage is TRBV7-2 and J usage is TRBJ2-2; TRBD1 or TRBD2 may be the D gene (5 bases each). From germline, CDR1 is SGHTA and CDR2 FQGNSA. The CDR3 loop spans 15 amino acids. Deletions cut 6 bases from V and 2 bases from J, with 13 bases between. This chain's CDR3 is CASRPARGNTGELFF. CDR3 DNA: TGTGCCAGCAGACCTGCCCGGGGCAACACCGGGGAGCTGTTTTTT.

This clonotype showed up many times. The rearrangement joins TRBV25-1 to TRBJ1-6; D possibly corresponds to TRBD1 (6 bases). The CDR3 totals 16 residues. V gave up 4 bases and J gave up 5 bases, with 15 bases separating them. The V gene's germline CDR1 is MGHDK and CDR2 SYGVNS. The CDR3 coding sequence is TGTGCCAGCAGTGTACAGGGACGATCAAATAATTCACCCCTCCACTTT. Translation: CASSVQGRSNNSPLHF.

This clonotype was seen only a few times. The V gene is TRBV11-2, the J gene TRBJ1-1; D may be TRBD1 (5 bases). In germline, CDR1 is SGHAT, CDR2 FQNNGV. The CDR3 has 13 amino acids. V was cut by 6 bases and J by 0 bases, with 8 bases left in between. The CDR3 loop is CASRKTVNTEAFF. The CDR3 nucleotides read TGTGCCAGCAGAAAGACAGTGAACACTGAAGCTTTCTTT.

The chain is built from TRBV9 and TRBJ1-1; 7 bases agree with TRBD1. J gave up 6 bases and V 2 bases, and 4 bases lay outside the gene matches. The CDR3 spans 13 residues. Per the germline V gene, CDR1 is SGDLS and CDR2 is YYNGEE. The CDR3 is CASSVGTVAEAFF. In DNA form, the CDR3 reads TGTGCCAGCAGCGTGGGGACAGTTGCTGAAGCTTTCTTT.

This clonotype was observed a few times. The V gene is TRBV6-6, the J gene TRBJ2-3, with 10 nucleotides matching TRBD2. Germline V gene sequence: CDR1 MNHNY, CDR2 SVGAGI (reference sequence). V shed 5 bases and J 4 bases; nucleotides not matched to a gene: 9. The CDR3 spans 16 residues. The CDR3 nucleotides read TGTGCCAGCAGTCGACGAACTAGCGGGGAACCAGATACGCAGTATTTT. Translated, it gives CASSRRTSGEPDTQYF.

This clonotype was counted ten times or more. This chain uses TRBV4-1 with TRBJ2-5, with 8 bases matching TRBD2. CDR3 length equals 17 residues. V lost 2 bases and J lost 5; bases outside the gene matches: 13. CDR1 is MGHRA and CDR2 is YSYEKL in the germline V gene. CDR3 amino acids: CASSQRGGRPPGETQYF. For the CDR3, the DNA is TGCGCCAGCAGCCAACGCGGGGGGCGGCCCCCGGGGGAGACCCAGTACTTC.

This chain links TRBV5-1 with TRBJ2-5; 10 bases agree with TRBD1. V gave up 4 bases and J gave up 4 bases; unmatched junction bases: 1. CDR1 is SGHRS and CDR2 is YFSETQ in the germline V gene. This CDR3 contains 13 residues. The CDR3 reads CASSRQGAETQYF. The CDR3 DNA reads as TGCGCCAGCAGCCGACAGGGGGCAGAGACCCAGTACTTC.

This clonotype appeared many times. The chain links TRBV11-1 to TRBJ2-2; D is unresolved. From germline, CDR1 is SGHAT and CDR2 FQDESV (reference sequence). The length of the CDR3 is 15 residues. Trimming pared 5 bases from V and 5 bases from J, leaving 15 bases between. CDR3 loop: CASSLDWIRTGELFF. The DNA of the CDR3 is TGTGCCAGCAGCCTAGACTGGATTCGGACCGGGGAGCTGTTTTTT.

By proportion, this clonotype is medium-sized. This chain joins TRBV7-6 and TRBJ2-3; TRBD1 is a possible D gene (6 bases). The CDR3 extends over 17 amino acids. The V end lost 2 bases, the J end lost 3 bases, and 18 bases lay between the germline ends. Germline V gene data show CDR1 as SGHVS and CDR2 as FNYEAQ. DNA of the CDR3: TGTGCCAGCAGCTTAAGTCCATTAAGGGGGAAAACAGATACGCAGTATTTT. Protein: CASSLSPLRGKTDTQYF. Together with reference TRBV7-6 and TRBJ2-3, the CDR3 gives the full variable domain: GAGVSQSPRYKVTKRGQDVALRCDPISGHVSLYWYRQALGQGPEFLTYFNYEAQQDKSGLPNDRFSAERPEGSISTLTIQRTEQRDSAMYRCASSLSPLRGKTDTQYFGPGTRLTVL.

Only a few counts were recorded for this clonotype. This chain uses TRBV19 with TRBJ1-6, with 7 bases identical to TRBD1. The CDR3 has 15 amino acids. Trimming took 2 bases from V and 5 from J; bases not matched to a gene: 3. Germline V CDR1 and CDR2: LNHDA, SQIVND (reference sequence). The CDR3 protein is CASSITTGHNSPLHF. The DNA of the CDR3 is TGTGCCAGTAGTATAACGACAGGGCATAATTCACCCCTCCACTTT.

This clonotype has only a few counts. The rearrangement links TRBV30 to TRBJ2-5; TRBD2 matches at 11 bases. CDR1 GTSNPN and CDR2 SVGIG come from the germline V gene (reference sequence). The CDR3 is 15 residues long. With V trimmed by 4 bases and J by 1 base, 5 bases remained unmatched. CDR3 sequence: CAWTSGGTIQETQYF. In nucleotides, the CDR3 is TGTGCCTGGACTAGCGGGGGGACTATCCAAGAGACCCAGTACTTC.

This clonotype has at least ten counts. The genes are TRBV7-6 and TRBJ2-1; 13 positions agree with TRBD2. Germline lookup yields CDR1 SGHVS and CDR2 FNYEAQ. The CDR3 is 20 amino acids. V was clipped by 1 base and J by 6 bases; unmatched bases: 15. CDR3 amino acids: CASSLVGTSGVPLRGNEQFF. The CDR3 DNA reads TGTGCCAGCAGCTTAGTCGGGACTAGCGGGGTCCCCCTACGGGGCAATGAGCAGTTCTTC. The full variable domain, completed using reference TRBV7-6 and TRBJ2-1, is GAGVSQSPRYKVTKRGQDVALRCDPISGHVSLYWYRQALGQGPEFLTYFNYEAQQDKSGLPNDRFSAERPEGSISTLTIQRTEQRDSAMYRCASSLVGTSGVPLRGNEQFFGPGTRLTVL.

CDR3 protein: CASSSGLGNNEQFF. The CDR3 nucleotides read TGTGCCAGCAGTTCCGGACTAGGGAACAATGAGCAGTTCTTC. V gene TRBV7-8 combines with J gene TRBJ2-1; 7 nucleotides match TRBD2. This CDR3 region has 14 residues. Trimming cost V 6 bases and J 5 bases; bases outside gene matches: 7. CDR1 SGHVS and CDR2 FQNEAQ come from the germline V gene.

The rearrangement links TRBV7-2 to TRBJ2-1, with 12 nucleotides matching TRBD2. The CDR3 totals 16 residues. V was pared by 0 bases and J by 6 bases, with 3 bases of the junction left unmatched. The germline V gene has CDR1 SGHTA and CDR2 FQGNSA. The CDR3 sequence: CASSLALAGGSNEQFF. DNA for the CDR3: TGTGCCAGCAGCTTAGCCCTAGCGGGGGGGTCCAATGAGCAGTTCTTC.

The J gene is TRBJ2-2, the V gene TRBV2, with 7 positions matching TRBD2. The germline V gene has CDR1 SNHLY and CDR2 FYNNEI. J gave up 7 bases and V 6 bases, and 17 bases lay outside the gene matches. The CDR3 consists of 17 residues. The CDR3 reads CASREGPTGGPFGELFF. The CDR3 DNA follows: TGTGCCAGCAGAGAGGGTCCAACGGGGGGACCTTTCGGGGAGCTGTTTTTT. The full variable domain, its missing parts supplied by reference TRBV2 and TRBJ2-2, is EPEVTQTPSHQVTQMGQEVILRCVPISNHLYFYWYRQILGQKVEFLVSFYNNEISEKSEIFDDQFSVERPDGSNFTLKIRSTKLEDSAMYFCASREGPTGGPFGELFFGEGSRLTVL.

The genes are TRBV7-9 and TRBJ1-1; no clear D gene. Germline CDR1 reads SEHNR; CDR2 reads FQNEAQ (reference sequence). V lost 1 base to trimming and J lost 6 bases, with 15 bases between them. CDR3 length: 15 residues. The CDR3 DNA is TGTGCCAGCAGCTTAGGAGTGGGATTATCTTCTGAAGCTTTCTTT. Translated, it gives CASSLGVGLSSEAFF.

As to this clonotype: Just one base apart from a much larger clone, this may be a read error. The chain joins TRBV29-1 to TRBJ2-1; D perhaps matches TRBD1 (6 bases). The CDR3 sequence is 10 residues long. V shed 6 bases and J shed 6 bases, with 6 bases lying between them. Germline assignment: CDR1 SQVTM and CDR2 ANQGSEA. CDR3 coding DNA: TGCAGCGTCAGGGGCAATGAGCAGTTCTTC. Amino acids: CSVRGNEQFF.

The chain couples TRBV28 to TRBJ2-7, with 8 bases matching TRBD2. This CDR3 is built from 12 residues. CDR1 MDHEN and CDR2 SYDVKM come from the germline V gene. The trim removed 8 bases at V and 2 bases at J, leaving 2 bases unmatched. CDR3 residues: CASRGLAYEQYF. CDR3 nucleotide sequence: TGTGCCAGCCGGGGACTAGCCTACGAGCAGTACTTC.

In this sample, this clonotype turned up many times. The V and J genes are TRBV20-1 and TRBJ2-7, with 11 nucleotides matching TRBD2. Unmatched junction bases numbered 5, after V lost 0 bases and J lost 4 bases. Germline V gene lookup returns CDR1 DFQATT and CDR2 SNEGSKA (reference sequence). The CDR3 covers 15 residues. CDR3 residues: CSARDSGGATYEQYF. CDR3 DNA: TGCAGTGCTAGAGATAGCGGGGGGGCGACGTACGAGCAGTACTTC.

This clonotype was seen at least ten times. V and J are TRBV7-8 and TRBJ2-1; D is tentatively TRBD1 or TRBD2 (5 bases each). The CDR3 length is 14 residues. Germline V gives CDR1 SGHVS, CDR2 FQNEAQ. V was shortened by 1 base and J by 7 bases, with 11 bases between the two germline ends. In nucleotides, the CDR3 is TGTGCCAGCAGCTTAGGGTGGGGGACGAATGAGCAGTTCTTC. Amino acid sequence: CASSLGWGTNEQFF. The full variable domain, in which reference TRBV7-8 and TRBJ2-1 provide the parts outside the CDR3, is GAGVSQSPRYKVAKRGQDVALRCDPISGHVSLFWYQQALGQGPEFLTYFQNEAQLDKSGLPSDRFFAERPEGSVSTLKIQRTQQEDSAVYLCASSLGWGTNEQFFGPGTRLTVL.

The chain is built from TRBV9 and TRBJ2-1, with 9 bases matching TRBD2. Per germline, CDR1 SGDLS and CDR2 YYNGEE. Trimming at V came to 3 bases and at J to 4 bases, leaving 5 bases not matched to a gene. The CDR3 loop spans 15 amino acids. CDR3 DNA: TGTGCCAGCAGCGCCGCGGGGGGGCCGTACAATGAGCAGTTCTTC. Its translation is CASSAAGGPYNEQFF. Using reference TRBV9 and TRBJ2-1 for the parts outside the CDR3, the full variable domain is DSGVTQTPKHLITATGQRVTLRCSPRSGDLSVYWYQQSLDQGLQFLIQYYNGEERAKGNILERFSAQQFPDLHSELNLSSLELGDSALYFCASSAAGGPYNEQFFGPGTRLTVL.

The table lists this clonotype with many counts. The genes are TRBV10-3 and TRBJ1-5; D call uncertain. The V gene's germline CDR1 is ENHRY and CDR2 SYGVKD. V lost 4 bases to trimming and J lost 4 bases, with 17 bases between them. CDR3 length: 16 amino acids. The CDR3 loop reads CAISGPWSAPNQPQHF. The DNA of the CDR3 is TGTGCCATCAGTGGACCGTGGAGCGCTCCAAATCAGCCCCAGCATTTT.